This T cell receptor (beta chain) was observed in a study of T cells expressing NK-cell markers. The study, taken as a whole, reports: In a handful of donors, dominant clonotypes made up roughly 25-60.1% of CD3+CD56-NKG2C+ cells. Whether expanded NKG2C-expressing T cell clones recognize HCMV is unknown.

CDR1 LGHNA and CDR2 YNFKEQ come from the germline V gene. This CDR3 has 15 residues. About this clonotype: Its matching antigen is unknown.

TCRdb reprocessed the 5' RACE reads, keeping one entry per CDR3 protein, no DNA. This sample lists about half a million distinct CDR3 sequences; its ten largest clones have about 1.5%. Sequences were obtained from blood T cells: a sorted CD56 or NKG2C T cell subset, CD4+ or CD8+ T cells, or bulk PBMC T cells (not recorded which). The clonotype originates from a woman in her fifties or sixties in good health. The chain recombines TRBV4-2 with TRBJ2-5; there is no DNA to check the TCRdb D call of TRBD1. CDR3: CASSQDGTAQETQYF.